This T cell receptor (beta chain) was obtained from a study of blood T cell repertoires in COVID-19. This CDR3 spans 15 amino acids. V gave up 0 bases and J gave up 7 bases, with 15 bases separating them. Germline V gene data show CDR1 as ENHRY and CDR2 as SYGVKD. Patients at the Seattle site were enrolled during active infection and followed longitudinally. The authors' processing: Using reference gene primer amplification, nucleated cell counts were estimated. Libraries were prepared by immunoSEQ multiplex PCR; TCRdb keeps only in-frame clonotypes and omits some of them. V and J calls and clone size come straight from that table; D and trimming were deduced from the DNA. The sample holds under 200,000 clones, approximately 85% seen once.

The chain recombines TRBV10-3 with TRBJ1-2; D call uncertain. The TCR originated in a woman between 50 and 59 years old with COVID-19, enrolled during active disease. The specimen was peripheral blood. CDR3 sequence reads: CAISESAGSLSGYTF. Here the CDR3 DNA reads TGTGCCATCAGTGAGTCAGCGGGGAGTTTGAGTGGCTACACCTTC.